The clone carrying this T cell receptor (beta chain) has at least ten counts. Its antigen is currently unknown. It was with unique molecular identifiers that the TCRbeta library was prepared. TCRdb reprocessed the PCR reads with MiXCR, giving one entry per CDR3 protein. Here the sample spans roughly 100,000 distinct CDR3 sequences, approximately 6% being singletons. These data originate in a study of T-cell reconstitution after alpha-beta-depleted transplantation in children. Regarding the study as a whole: Several patients had high TCRbeta diversity at day 60; it came from surviving recipient T cells and thymic progenitors.

The source was PBMCs, mostly from graft donor cells, collected 60 days after TCRalphabeta/CD19-depleted stem cell transplant. The TCR comes from a female patient aged 2-15 years who had a stem cell transplant for Fanconi anemia, so the T cells may come from the graft donor.

The CDR3 sequence is CASSLGTKVPQYF. The CDR3 bases are TGTGCCAGCAGCTTGGGGACTAAGGTCCCCCAGTACTTC. The rearrangement links TRBV7-9 to TRBJ2-5, with 7 positions matching TRBD2. Germline CDR1 is SEHNR and CDR2 is FQNEAQ (reference sequence). The CDR3 sequence is 13 residues long. V shed 3 bases, J shed 9 bases, and the junction held 7 bases outside the gene matches.